The 29 T cell receptor beta chains in this list originate from one sample, sequenced in a study of CD8+ T cells in alopecia areata. Treatment of the sample: oral pan-JAK inhibitor, 5-10 mg twice daily. Extraction of RNA preceded its reverse transcription into cDNA, which served as the sequencing template. Sequencing was performed with immunoSEQ multiplex PCR; in TCRdb, only in-frame clones are kept and a portion is missing. This sample carries about 140,000 clones, around 82% of them seen once, and the ten largest clones take about 25%. Sequences were derived from CD8+ T cells sorted from blood, sampled at week 4, from a patient treated with tofacitinib. The receptor source for this set is a human donor with alopecia areata.

This sequence joins TRBV4-1 and TRBJ2-3, with 10 bases fitting TRBD2. The CDR3 extends over 17 amino acids. V gave up 0 bases and J gave up 5 bases; unmatched junction bases: 8. CDR1 is MGHRA, CDR2 YSYEKL, per germline. This CDR3 is CASSQDGAGGPLDTQYF. The DNA for the CDR3 is TGCGCCAGCAGCCAAGATGGAGCGGGGGGGCCTTTAGATACGCAGTATTTT.

The V gene is TRBV27, the J gene TRBJ1-6, with D uncertain. The germline V gene encodes CDR1 MNHEY and CDR2 SMNVEV (reference sequence). The V end was cut by 8 bases, the J end by 2 bases, with 10 bases between. This CDR3 is built from 14 residues. The CDR3 sequence is CASYDGAYNSPLHF. DNA for the CDR3: TGTGCCAGCTATGACGGCGCCTATAATTCACCCCTCCACTTT.

This clone was counted a single time. Other DNA sequences in the sample encode the same CDR3. The chain recombines TRBV27 with TRBJ2-7; possibly TRBD1 or TRBD2 for D (6 bases each). The germline CDR1 and CDR2 sequences are MNHEY and SMNVEV (reference sequence). This CDR3 spans 13 amino acids. Trimming removed 0 bases from V and 5 bases from J, with 8 bases in between. CDR3 sequence: CASSLSRGDEQYF. Here the CDR3 DNA reads TGTGCCAGCAGTTTATCGAGGGGGGACGAGCAGTACTTC.

V usage is TRBV29-1 and J usage is TRBJ2-7; the D call may be TRBD1 or TRBD2 (5 bases each). The germline gives CDR1 SQVTM, CDR2 ANQGSEA. The CDR3 length is 11 residues. Trimming took off 4 bases at V and 5 bases at J, with 9 bases between the two ends. In nucleotides, the CDR3 is TGCAGCGTTGTGAGGGGTAACGAGCAGTACTTC. Protein: CSVVRGNEQYF.

The rearrangement uses TRBV30 and TRBJ1-4; a weak D match, TRBD1 (6 bases). The CDR3 runs to 12 residues. The V gene's germline CDR1 is GTSNPN and CDR2 SVGIG (reference sequence). V lost 5 bases, J lost 8 bases, and 12 bases lay in between. CDR3 sequence: CAWETGSEKLFF. The CDR3 DNA is TGTGCCTGGGAAACAGGGAGCGAAAAACTGTTTTTT.

J is TRBJ2-1 and V is TRBV5-1; D is perhaps TRBD1 (6 bases). Germline assignment: CDR1 SGHRS and CDR2 YFSETQ. This CDR3 has 14 residues. The V gene lost 3 bases and the J gene lost 6 bases, with 13 bases spanning the gap. CDR3 DNA: TGCGCCAGCAGCTCCACAGGGTCGGGCAATGAGCAGTTCTTC. Translation gives CASSSTGSGNEQFF.

The J gene is TRBJ2-7, the V gene TRBV30; 9 bases are shared with TRBD1. This CDR3 has 17 amino acids. Per germline, CDR1 GTSNPN and CDR2 SVGIG (reference sequence). J gave up 2 bases and V 5 bases, and 16 bases lay outside the gene matches. CDR3 coding DNA: TGTGCCTGGGCAAAACTCCCGGGACAGGGTATAACCTACGAGCAGTACTTC. Amino acid sequence: CAWAKLPGQGITYEQYF.

CDR3 nucleotide sequence: TGCGCCAGCAGCCAATATTTCGGGACTAGCGGGGTAAGCACAGATACGCAGTATTTT. It translates to CASSQYFGTSGVSTDTQYF. The chain uses TRBV4-1 and TRBJ2-3; 13 bases are shared with TRBD2. Trimming cost V 2 bases and J 0 bases; bases outside gene matches: 8. The CDR3 runs to 19 residues. The V gene's germline CDR1 is MGHRA and CDR2 YSYEKL.

This chain connects TRBV19 to TRBJ2-1; TRBD2 matches 11 bases. The germline CDR1 and CDR2 sequences are LNHDA and SQIVND (reference sequence). Trimming cost V 5 bases and J 4 bases; bases outside gene matches: 1. This CDR3 region has 14 residues. The CDR3 region is CASSWTSGYNEQFF. The DNA of the CDR3 is TGTGCCAGTAGTTGGACTAGCGGGTACAATGAGCAGTTCTTC.

The genes are TRBV5-1 and TRBJ1-1; no reliable D call. This CDR3 has 11 amino acids. Trimming shortened V by 0 bases and J by 8 bases, and 5 bases separated the two germline ends. Germline V CDR1 and CDR2: SGHRS, YFSETQ. CDR3: CASSLGVEAFF. In DNA, the CDR3 is TGCGCCAGCAGCTTGGGAGTAGAAGCTTTCTTT.

This clone was seen a handful of times. The chain uses TRBV29-1 and TRBJ2-1; D is perhaps TRBD2 (6 bases). Trimming removed 2 bases at V and 5 bases at J, with 19 bases between. Germline lookup yields CDR1 SQVTM and CDR2 ANQGSEA. The CDR3 sequence is 16 residues long. The DNA for the CDR3 is TGCAGCGTTGAAAGGGGCTGGCGGGGCCCTAACAATGAGCAGTTCTTC. It codes for CSVERGWRGPNNEQFF.

The chain couples TRBV19 to TRBJ1-5; possibly TRBD1 for D (6 bases). V lost 4 bases and J lost 3, with 16 bases in between. The germline gives CDR1 LNHDA, CDR2 SQIVND (reference sequence). The CDR3 runs to 16 residues. CDR3: CASSNAGSGANQPQHF. CDR3 in DNA: TGTGCCAGTAGTAACGCTGGTTCGGGGGCCAATCAGCCCCAGCATTTT.

The chain is built from TRBV7-9 and TRBJ2-3; the D is unclear. Trimming cost V 5 bases and J 1 base, with 10 bases left between them. The CDR3 runs 14 residues. Germline V lookup: CDR1 SEHNR, CDR2 FQNEAQ (reference sequence). The CDR3 DNA is TGTGCCAGCAGCCCCGGGCGAGGCACAGATACGCAGTATTTT. Translated: CASSPGRGTDTQYF.

This sequence joins TRBV27 and TRBJ2-1; perhaps D is TRBD1 or TRBD2 (5 bases each). The CDR3 sequence is 16 residues long. The germline V gene has CDR1 MNHEY and CDR2 SMNVEV (reference sequence). Trimming shortened V by 1 base and J by 0 bases, and 10 bases separated the two germline ends. For the CDR3, the DNA is TGTGCCAGCAGTTTATTGGGACGGAGCTCCTACAATGAGCAGTTCTTC. This codes for CASSLLGRSSYNEQFF.

A single count supports this clone. The chain recombines TRBV5-1 with TRBJ2-6, with D hard to call. The V end lost 0 bases, the J end lost 2 bases, and 6 bases lay between the germline ends. CDR1 and CDR2 from the germline V gene are SGHRS and YFSETQ. CDR3 length: 15 amino acids. The DNA of the CDR3 is TGCGCCAGCAGCTTGGGGGAAACTGGGGCCAACGTCCTGACTTTC. It translates to CASSLGETGANVLTF.

This clone was observed once. The chain uses TRBV4-3 and TRBJ1-2; D possibly corresponds to TRBD1 (6 bases). The ends were cut back, 4 bases at V and 3 bases at J, with 15 bases in the middle. From germline, CDR1 is LGHNA and CDR2 YSLEER. This CDR3 comprises 15 residues. In nucleotides, the CDR3 is TGCGCCAGCAGCCCGGAGACAACAGGGTACTATGGCTACACCTTC. Residues: CASSPETTGYYGYTF.

This chain connects TRBV14 to TRBJ2-7, with D maybe TRBD1 (6 bases). The CDR3 is made up of 14 amino acids. Germline lookup yields CDR1 SGHDN and CDR2 FVKESK. Trimming cost V 4 bases and J 6 bases, with 16 bases left between them. The CDR3 spells CASSLGRGALEQYF. CDR3 nucleotides: TGTGCCAGCAGCCTTGGCAGGGGCGCCCTCGAGCAGTACTTC.

This clone was seen a single time. The gene calls are TRBV27 and TRBJ1-5; D is unresolved. V was trimmed by 3 bases and J by 0 bases, leaving 6 bases between them. The CDR3 is 14 amino acids. From germline, CDR1 is MNHEY and CDR2 SMNVEV (reference sequence). CDR3 amino acids: CASSFGNSNQPQHF. CDR3 DNA sequence: TGTGCCAGCAGTTTTGGAAATAGCAATCAGCCCCAGCATTTT.

The rearrangement uses TRBV21-1 and TRBJ2-1; the D call in the table, TRBD1, was not verified against the DNA. TRBV21-1 is marked as a pseudogene. The CDR3 loop spans 11 amino acids. The CDR3 DNA reads TGTGCCAGCAGCTGGACAGGCCGCCGGTTCTTC. This codes for CASSWTGRRFF.

The chain employs TRBV5-1 and TRBJ2-7; D could derive from TRBD1 or TRBD2 (5 bases each). The length of the CDR3 is 13 residues. The V gene's germline CDR1 is SGHRS and CDR2 YFSETQ. V was trimmed by 4 bases and J by 6 bases, leaving 14 bases between them. CDR3 coding DNA: TGCGCCAGCAGCCATATTGGGGGTTCCGAGCAGTACTTC. Translated: CASSHIGGSEQYF.

This rearrangement joins TRBV29-1 to TRBJ1-2; 7 bases are shared with TRBD1. Trimming cost V 2 bases and J 10 bases; bases outside gene matches: 16. The CDR3 has 15 amino acids. Germline V gene data show CDR1 as SQVTM and CDR2 as ANQGSEA. CDR3 nucleotide sequence: TGCAGCGTTGAAAACGAAGGGGGCCGGGGTAATGACTACACCTTC. Encoded protein: CSVENEGGRGNDYTF.

The rearrangement joins TRBV7-2 to TRBJ1-4; D gene uncertain. Germline CDR1 SGHTA, CDR2 FQGNSA. The CDR3 is 12 residues long. Trimming removed 4 bases from V and 5 bases from J, with 5 bases in between. CDR3 region: CASSSLNEKLFF. CDR3 nucleotide sequence: TGTGCCAGCAGCTCACTCAATGAAAAACTGTTTTTT. The full variable domain, completed using reference TRBV7-2 and TRBJ1-4, is GAGVSQSPSNKVTEKGKDVELRCDPISGHTALYWYRQSLGQGLEFLIYFQGNSAPDKSGLPSDRFSAERTGGSVSTLTIQRTQQEDSAVYLCASSSLNEKLFFGSGTQLSVL.

The chain couples TRBV18 to TRBJ2-3; no clear D. Germline V gene sequence: CDR1 KGHSH, CDR2 LQKENI. The V end lost 2 bases, the J end lost 6 bases, and 3 bases lay between the germline ends. There are 11 residues in the CDR3. The CDR3, as DNA: TGTGCCAGCTCACCAGCCGATACGCAGTATTTT. Residues: CASSPADTQYF.

V usage is TRBV10-1 and J usage is TRBJ2-7, with no clear D. Trimming took 5 bases from V and 0 from J, leaving 8 bases between them. The germline CDR1 and CDR2 sequences are WNHNN and SYGVQD (reference sequence). The CDR3 totals 13 residues. The CDR3 sequence: CASSKVGSYEQYF. The CDR3 DNA reads TGCGCCAGCAGTAAGGTTGGCTCCTACGAGCAGTACTTC.

This chain connects TRBV2 to TRBJ2-7; 8 bases line up with TRBD2. V gave up 4 bases and J gave up 5 bases; unmatched junction bases: 7. The CDR3 totals 14 residues. Per germline, CDR1 SNHLY and CDR2 FYNNEI. The CDR3 sequence: CASSAQRGPNEQYF. The CDR3 DNA reads as TGTGCCAGCAGTGCTCAGCGGGGGCCCAACGAGCAGTACTTC. The full variable domain, completed using reference TRBV2 and TRBJ2-7, is EPEVTQTPSHQVTQMGQEVILRCVPISNHLYFYWYRQILGQKVEFLVSFYNNEISEKSEIFDDQFSVERPDGSNFTLKIRSTKLEDSAMYFCASSAQRGPNEQYFGPGTRLTVT.

This chain connects TRBV4-1 to TRBJ2-7, with 12 bases identical to TRBD2. The junction had 2 bases not matched to a gene; V was cut back by 3 bases and J by 2 bases. CDR1 and CDR2 (germline): MGHRA, YSYEKL. The CDR3 spans 15 residues. The CDR3: CASSQRTSGAYEQYF. The CDR3 DNA follows: TGCGCCAGCAGCCAGCGGACTAGCGGGGCCTACGAGCAGTACTTC.

This clone was seen just once. This chain uses TRBV4-3 with TRBJ1-1, with 8 bases lining up with TRBD1. V lost 2 bases to trimming and J lost 5 bases; unmatched junction nucleotides: 10. Per germline, CDR1 LGHNA and CDR2 YSLEER. There are 16 residues in the CDR3. The CDR3 loop reads CASSQLITGGVTEAFF. The CDR3 nucleotides read TGCGCCAGCAGCCAACTGATTACAGGGGGAGTGACTGAAGCTTTCTTT.

The rearrangement links TRBV5-4 to TRBJ1-1; D is ambiguous. The V gene's germline CDR1 is SGHNT and CDR2 YYREEE (reference sequence). The CDR3 has 14 amino acids. V gave up 6 bases and J gave up 1 base, with 13 bases separating them. CDR3: CASTQESGNTEAFF. Here the CDR3 DNA reads TGTGCCAGCACTCAGGAGAGCGGGAACACTGAAGCTTTCTTT.

The chain recombines TRBV11-2 with TRBJ2-7, with 8 bases aligning to TRBD1. Trimming cost V 1 base and J 9 bases; bases outside gene matches: 8. Germline lookup yields CDR1 SGHAT and CDR2 FQNNGV. This CDR3 has 14 residues. CDR3 loop: CASSLGTGRSGQYF. The CDR3 region has the DNA TGTGCCAGCAGCTTAGGGACAGGGAGGTCCGGGCAGTACTTC.